The 18 T cell receptor beta chains in this list originate from one sample, sequenced in a study of immune evolution from preneoplasia to lung adenocarcinoma. Sequencing used immunoSEQ multiplex PCR; TCRdb keeps in-frame clones, though not all of them. The data contain about 4,600 clones, roughly four fifths of them singletons. The sample comprised FFPE normal lung tissue adjacent to the tumor. These receptors were taken from a person between 50 and 70 years old with lung adenocarcinoma.

The V and J genes are TRBV5-4 and TRBJ2-7; perhaps TRBD1 as D (7 bases). The germline gives CDR1 SGHNT, CDR2 YYREEE (reference sequence). Deletions cut 4 bases from V and 1 base from J, with 15 bases between. The CDR3 loop spans 15 amino acids. CDR3 loop: CASSPGGTASYEQYF. For the CDR3, the DNA is TGTGCCAGCAGCCCGGGCGGGACAGCTTCCTACGAGCAGTACTTC.

The chain employs TRBV27 and TRBJ1-2; 7 bases map to TRBD1. Germline values: CDR1 MNHEY, CDR2 SMNVEV (reference sequence). The ends lost 0 bases at V and 3 bases at J; junction bases unmatched: 7. This CDR3 spans 16 amino acids. The DNA for the CDR3 is TGTGCCAGCAGTTTATCACAGGGGCTTACCCACTATGGCTACACCTTC. Encoded protein: CASSLSQGLTHYGYTF.

This clone has a handful of counts. This chain uses TRBV21-1 with TRBJ2-1; TRBD2, the table's D call, was not compared with the DNA. TRBV21-1 is a pseudogene locus. The CDR3 contains 17 residues. CDR3 in amino acids: CASSARCLSGSCNEQFF. The CDR3 DNA is TGTGCCAGCAGCGCAAGGTGCCTTAGCGGGAGTTGCAATGAGCAGTTCTTC.

This chain links TRBV25-1 with TRBJ1-2, with D hard to call. CDR3 length equals 15 residues. The germline CDR1 and CDR2 sequences are MGHDK and SYGVNS. Trimming shortened V by 7 bases and J by 0 bases, and 15 bases separated the two germline ends. DNA for the CDR3: TGTGCCAGCACTAACGTGGGGAAGCCTAACTATGGCTACACCTTC. The encoded protein is CASTNVGKPNYGYTF.

This clone appeared a single time. J is TRBJ1-6 and V is TRBV7-4, with 10 bases fitting TRBD1. CDR1 is SGHVT, CDR2 SQSDAQ, per germline. With 5 bases clipped from V and 7 bases from J, the junction kept 8 bases outside the gene matches. The CDR3 extends over 16 amino acids. The CDR3 here is CASSQPPGQGNSPLHF. In DNA form, the CDR3 reads TGTGCCAGCAGCCAACCACCGGGACAGGGGAATTCACCCCTCCACTTT.

This clone came up a few times. The chain couples TRBV5-1 to TRBJ2-1, with a tentative D call TRBD1 (6 bases). Trimming shortened V by 7 bases and J by 6 bases, and 23 bases separated the two germline ends. CDR1 and CDR2 from the germline V gene are SGHRS and YFSETQ. This CDR3 is 16 amino acids long. The CDR3 coding sequence is TGCGCCAGCGGAGAGGCCGGGACAACCGGTGGCAATGAGCAGTTCTTC. It translates to CASGEAGTTGGNEQFF.

This sequence joins TRBV6-4 and TRBJ2-5; the match to TRBD2 covers 8 bases. The CDR3 has 18 amino acids. V lost 2 bases, J lost 3 bases, and 14 bases stayed unmatched. Germline V gene data show CDR1 as MRHNA and CDR2 as SNTAGT. The CDR3 DNA follows: TGTGCCAGCAGTGACATCCGGGGTAGCGGGGAACGAAAAGAGACCCAGTACTTC. Translating it yields CASSDIRGSGERKETQYF.

This chain links TRBV20-1 with TRBJ1-2, with a tentative D call TRBD1 (5 bases). CDR3 length: 10 residues. Germline V gene data show CDR1 as DFQATT and CDR2 as SNEGSKA (reference sequence). V gave up 6 bases and J gave up 10 bases, with 12 bases separating them. CDR3 sequence reads: CSAPGGIYTF. The CDR3 coding sequence is TGCAGTGCCCCTGGGGGGATCTACACCTTC.

This clone was recorded a few times. This chain links TRBV4-3 with TRBJ2-7; 10 bases are shared with TRBD2. V gave up 3 bases and J gave up 2 bases; unmatched junction bases: 4. The germline gives CDR1 LGHNA, CDR2 YSLEER. The CDR3 has 15 residues. The CDR3 here is CASSHGLAEPYEQYF. The CDR3 DNA follows: TGCGCCAGCAGCCACGGACTAGCGGAGCCCTACGAGCAGTACTTC.

The chain uses TRBV2 and TRBJ1-1; D is unresolved. V was clipped by 3 bases and J by 1 base, with 9 bases between them. This CDR3 comprises 14 residues. Germline V gene data show CDR1 as SNHLY and CDR2 as FYNNEI. CDR3 loop: CASSERRQNTEAFF. DNA of the CDR3: TGTGCCAGCAGTGAGAGGAGGCAGAACACTGAAGCTTTCTTT.

V and J are TRBV29-1 and TRBJ1-1; no reliable D call. Germline assignment: CDR1 SQVTM and CDR2 ANQGSEA. Trimming took 7 bases from V and 1 from J, leaving 4 bases between them. There are 10 residues in the CDR3. The CDR3, as DNA: TGCAGCGCTCAGAACACTGAAGCTTTCTTT. Protein product: CSAQNTEAFF. The complete variable domain, with remaining parts taken from reference TRBV29-1 and TRBJ1-1, reads SAVISQKPSRDICQRGTSLTIQCQVDSQVTMMFWYRQQPGQSLTLIATANQGSEATYESGFVIDKFPISRPNLTFSTLTVSNMSPEDSSIYLCSAQNTEAFFGQGTRLTVV.

This chain joins TRBV28 and TRBJ1-1; no clear D gene. This CDR3 region has 14 residues. Per germline, CDR1 MDHEN and CDR2 SYDVKM. V was clipped by 6 bases and J by 1 base, with 12 bases between them. The CDR3 DNA reads TGTGCCAGCAGGCTGGGTCGTCGGAACACTGAAGCTTTCTTT. This codes for CASRLGRRNTEAFF.

This clone was counted a few times. The sample has other DNA sequences that encode this CDR3 too. V and J are TRBV27 and TRBJ1-1; no reliable D call. Germline V gives CDR1 MNHEY, CDR2 SMNVEV (reference sequence). The CDR3 consists of 13 residues. V dropped 5 bases and J dropped 0 bases, with 7 bases sitting between them. CDR3 nucleotide sequence: TGTGCCAGCAGTACAGCTTTGAACACTGAAGCTTTCTTT. It codes for CASSTALNTEAFF.

Concerning this clone itself: Other nucleotide sequences in the sample specify the same CDR3. The V and J genes are TRBV5-1 and TRBJ2-1; 7 bases are a match to TRBD1. CDR3 length: 15 amino acids. The V and J ends lost 0 bases and 2 bases, in that order; junction bases with no gene match: 2. Germline values: CDR1 SGHRS, CDR2 YFSETQ. CDR3 loop: CASSLGGQTYNEQFF. CDR3 in DNA: TGCGCCAGCAGCTTGGGGGGACAGACCTACAATGAGCAGTTCTTC. The full variable domain, in which reference TRBV5-1 and TRBJ2-1 provide the parts outside the CDR3, is KAGVTQTPRYLIKTRGQQVTLSCSPISGHRSVSWYQQTPGQGLQFLFEYFSETQRNKGNFPGRFSGRQFSNSRSEMNVSTLELGDSALYLCASSLGGQTYNEQFFGPGTRLTVL.

The V and J genes are TRBV4-1 and TRBJ2-5, with 11 bases that match TRBD2. In germline, CDR1 is MGHRA, CDR2 YSYEKL. This CDR3 region has 18 residues. V shed 1 base, J shed 2 bases, and the junction held 9 bases outside the gene matches. The CDR3 reads CASSQVPSGGPRQETQYF. CDR3 nucleotide sequence: TGCGCCAGCAGCCAAGTGCCTAGCGGGGGGCCGAGACAAGAGACCCAGTACTTC.

V usage is TRBV25-1 and J usage is TRBJ2-5, with unresolved D. Germline V lookup: CDR1 MGHDK, CDR2 SYGVNS. V lost 3 bases and J lost 3, with 8 bases in between. There are 13 residues in the CDR3. Here the CDR3 DNA reads TGTGCCAGCAGTGATTTTACCGAAGAGACCCAGTACTTC. This sequence encodes CASSDFTEETQYF.

Here the CDR3 reads CASSYSHDSNQPQHF. Here the CDR3 DNA reads TGTGCCAGCAGTTACTCGCACGATAGCAATCAGCCCCAGCATTTT. The rearrangement uses TRBV6-5 and TRBJ1-5; no clear D. V gave up 0 bases and J gave up 0 bases, with 6 bases separating them. This CDR3 is 15 amino acids long. Germline values: CDR1 MNHEY, CDR2 SVGAGI.

This rearrangement joins TRBV5-6 to TRBJ2-3; D might be TRBD2 (6 bases). Germline values: CDR1 SGHDT, CDR2 YYEEEE. The V end was cut by 1 base, the J end by 1 base, with 10 bases between. CDR3 length: 15 residues. This CDR3 reads CASSLMGEGTDTQYF. The CDR3 DNA follows: TGTGCCAGCAGCTTGATGGGGGAGGGCACAGATACGCAGTATTTT.